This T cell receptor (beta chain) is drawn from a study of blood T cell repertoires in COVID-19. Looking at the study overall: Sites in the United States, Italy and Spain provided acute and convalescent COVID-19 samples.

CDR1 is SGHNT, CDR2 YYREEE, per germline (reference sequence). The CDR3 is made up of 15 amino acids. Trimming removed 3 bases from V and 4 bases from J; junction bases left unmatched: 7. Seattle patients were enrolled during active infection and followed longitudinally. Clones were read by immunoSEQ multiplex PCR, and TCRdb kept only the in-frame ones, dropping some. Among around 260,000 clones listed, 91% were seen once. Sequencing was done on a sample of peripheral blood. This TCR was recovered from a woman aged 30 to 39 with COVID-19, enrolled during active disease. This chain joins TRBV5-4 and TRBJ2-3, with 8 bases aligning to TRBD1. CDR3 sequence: CASSSTGQGADTQYF. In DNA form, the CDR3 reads TGTGCCAGCAGCTCTACCGGACAGGGTGCAGATACGCAGTATTTT. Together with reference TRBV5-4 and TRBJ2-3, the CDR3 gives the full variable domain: ETGVTQSPTHLIKTRGQQVTLRCSSQSGHNTVSWYQQALGQGPQFIFQYYREEENGRGNFPPRFSGLQFPNYSSELNVNALELDDSALYLCASSSTGQGADTQYFGPGTRLTVL.